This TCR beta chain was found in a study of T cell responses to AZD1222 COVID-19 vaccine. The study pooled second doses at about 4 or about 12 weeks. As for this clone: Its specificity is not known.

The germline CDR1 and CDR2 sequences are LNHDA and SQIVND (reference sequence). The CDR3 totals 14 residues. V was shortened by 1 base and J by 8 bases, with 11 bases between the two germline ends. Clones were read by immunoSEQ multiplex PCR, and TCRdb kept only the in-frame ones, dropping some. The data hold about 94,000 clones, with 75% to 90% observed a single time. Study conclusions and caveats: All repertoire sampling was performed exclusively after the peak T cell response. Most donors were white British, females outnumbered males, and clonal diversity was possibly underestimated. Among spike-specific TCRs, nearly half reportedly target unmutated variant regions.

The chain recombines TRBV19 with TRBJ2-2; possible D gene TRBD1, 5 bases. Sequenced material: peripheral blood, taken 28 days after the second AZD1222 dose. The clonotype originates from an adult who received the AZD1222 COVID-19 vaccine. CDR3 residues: CASSIGQGTGELFF. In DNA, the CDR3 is TGTGCCAGTAGTATAGGTCAGGGTACGGGGGAGCTGTTTTTT.